The present T cell receptor (beta chain) was sequenced within a study of spatial heterogeneity in lung cancer. Study-level points and caveats: Whereas they appeared in blood less at follow-up, ubiquitous expanded tumor TCRs appeared there more at resection.

Via MiXCR, TCRdb re-called the 5' RACE reads, giving one row per CDR3 protein. Of 75,000 to 85,000 distinct CDR3 sequences detected, approximately 21% appear once; the ten largest clones hold about 6.8%. This clonotype occurred many times. Its antigen remains unknown. Sample time point: sample taken at primary tumor resection. TCRs were sequenced from unsorted whole RNA of tumor, nontumor lung or PBMC. This CDR3 is 15 amino acids long. The chain uses TRBV21-1 and TRBJ1-4. TRBV21-1 is given as a pseudogene. This TCR derives from a male donor with early-stage non-small cell lung cancer. The source material was PBMCs, sampled at surgery. This CDR3 reads CASSHHKTGHEKLFF. CDR3 DNA: TGTGCCAGCAGCCACCACAAAACGGGCCATGAAAAACTGTTTTTT.